This T cell receptor beta chain was captured in a study of T-cell reconstitution after alpha-beta-depleted transplantation in children. Preparing the TCRbeta library involved the use of unique molecular identifiers. Each CDR3 protein is one row after TCRdb ran MiXCR on the PCR reads. Here the sample spans 250,000 to 300,000 distinct CDR3 sequences, around a tenth being singletons. Germline CDR1 reads MNHEY; CDR2 reads SMNVEV (reference sequence). The CDR3 length is 16 residues. Trimming cost V 5 bases and J 5 bases; bases outside gene matches: 13. This clonotype was found many times. Its antigen is as yet unknown. Study-wide findings and caveats: Several hundred expanded graft clones reportedly gave rise to the alpha-beta T cells present about two months after transplant. The authors attributed T-cell counts and diversity one year after transplant mostly to newly produced T cells.

This specimen consisted of peripheral blood, obtained 180 days after TCRalphabeta/CD19-depleted stem cell transplant. The chain joins TRBV27 to TRBJ2-5; 8 bases align to TRBD2. This receptor was taken from a male patient aged 2 to 9 who had a stem cell transplant for chronic granulomatous disease, so the T cells may come from the graft donor. The CDR3: CASSPLGGGGEETQYF. The CDR3 bases are TGTGCCAGCAGTCCCCTCGGGGGGGGAGGGGAGGAGACCCAGTACTTC.